The T cell receptor beta chain under discussion was sequenced for a study of T cell responses to AZD1222 COVID-19 vaccine. This CDR3 contains 15 residues. The V end lost 1 base, the J end lost 4 bases, and 14 bases lay between the germline ends. CDR1 and CDR2 from the germline V gene are SGHRS and YFSETQ. Generated by immunoSEQ multiplex PCR, the TCRdb table keeps only in-frame clones and is missing some. This table has 70,000 or so clones, roughly 83% appearing once. Study-level points and caveats: The breadth and depth of Spike-specific TCRs increased once two AZD1222 doses had been given.

A note on this clone: Its antigen remains unidentified.

The chain employs TRBV5-1 and TRBJ1-1, with a possible D match to TRBD1 (5 bases). This specimen was peripheral blood, taken 28 days after the second AZD1222 dose. The clonotype comes from an adult who received the AZD1222 COVID-19 vaccine. The CDR3 coding sequence is TGCGCCAGCAGCTTGAACCGCCTGGGGGGCACTGAAGCTTTCTTT. It is translated as CASSLNRLGGTEAFF.